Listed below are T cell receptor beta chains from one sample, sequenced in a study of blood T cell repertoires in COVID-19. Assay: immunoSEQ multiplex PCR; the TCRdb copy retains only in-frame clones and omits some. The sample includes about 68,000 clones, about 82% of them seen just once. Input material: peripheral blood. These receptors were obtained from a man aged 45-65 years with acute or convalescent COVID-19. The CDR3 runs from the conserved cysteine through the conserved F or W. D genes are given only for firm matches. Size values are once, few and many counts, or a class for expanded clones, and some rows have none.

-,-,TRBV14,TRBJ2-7,CASSQGRGFYEQYF,TGTGCCAGCAGCCAAGGTCGGGGTTTCTACGAGCAGTACTTC
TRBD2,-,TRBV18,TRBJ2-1,CASSGLAGASYNEQFF,TGTGCCAGCTCCGGACTAGCGGGGGCTTCCTACAATGAGCAGTTCTTC
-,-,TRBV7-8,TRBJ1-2,CASSPVGKGQHYGYTF,TGTGCCAGCAGCCCGGTGGGTAAGGGGCAACACTATGGCTACACCTTC
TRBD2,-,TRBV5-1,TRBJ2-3,CASSLAGTSGDSTDTQYF,TGCGCCAGCAGCTTGGCCGGGACTAGCGGCGATAGCACAGATACGCAGTATTTT
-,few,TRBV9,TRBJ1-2,CASSVVAANYGYTF,TGTGCCAGCAGCGTAGTGGCGGCTAACTATGGCTACACCTTC
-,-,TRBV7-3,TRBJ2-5,CASSFTGNYQETQYF,TGTGCCAGCAGCTTTACGGGGAATTACCAAGAGACCCAGTACTTC
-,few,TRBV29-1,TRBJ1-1,CSVRTGDTEAFF,TGCAGCGTGAGGACGGGAGATACTGAAGCTTTCTTT
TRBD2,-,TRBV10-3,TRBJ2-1,CAISDASGGYNEQFF,TGTGCCATCAGTGACGCTAGCGGGGGCTACAATGAGCAGTTCTTC
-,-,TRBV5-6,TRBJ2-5,CASSRGTYQETQYF,TGTGCCAGCAGTCGAGGAACGTACCAAGAGACCCAGTACTTC
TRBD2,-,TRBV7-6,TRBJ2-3,CASSSTSGGTPNTQYF,TGTGCCAGCAGCTCCACTAGCGGGGGAACCCCGAATACGCAGTATTTT
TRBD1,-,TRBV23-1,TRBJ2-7,CASSQAGQGSYEQYF,TGCGCCAGCAGTCAGGCCGGACAGGGGTCCTACGAGCAGTACTTC
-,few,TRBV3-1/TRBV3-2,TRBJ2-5,CASSQAILGETQYF,TGTGCCAGCAGCCAAGCGATACTAGGGGAGACCCAGTACTTC
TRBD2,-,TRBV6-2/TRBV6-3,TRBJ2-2,CASSPSGGERTGELFF,TGTGCCAGCAGCCCTAGCGGGGGCGAGAGGACCGGGGAGCTGTTTTTT
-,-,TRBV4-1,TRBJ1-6,CASSQESGHHHF,TGCGCCAGCAGCCAAGAGTCGGGACATCACCACTTT
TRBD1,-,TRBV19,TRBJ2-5,CASSKRAGGTQETQYF,TGTGCCAGTAGTAAACGAGCAGGGGGTACCCAAGAGACCCAGTACTTC
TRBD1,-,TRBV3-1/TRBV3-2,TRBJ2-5,CASSPGTGGEETQYF,TGTGCCAGCAGCCCCGGGACAGGGGGCGAGGAGACCCAGTACTTC
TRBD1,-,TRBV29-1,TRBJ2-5,CSVDMYRGKETQYF,TGCAGCGTTGACATGTACAGGGGGAAAGAGACCCAGTACTTC
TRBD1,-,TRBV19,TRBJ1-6,CASSSPPGTGGNNSPLHF,TGTGCCAGTAGTAGCCCCCCAGGGACAGGGGGCAATAATTCACCCCTCCACTTT
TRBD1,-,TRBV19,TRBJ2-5,CASSDGTAETQYF,TGTGCCAGTAGCGACGGGACAGCAGAGACCCAGTACTTC
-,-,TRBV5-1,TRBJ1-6,CASSLSGFSYNSPLHF,TGCGCCAGCAGCTTGAGCGGCTTCTCCTATAATTCACCCCTCCACTTT
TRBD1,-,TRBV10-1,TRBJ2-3,CASSERDRGADTQYF,TGCGCCAGCAGTGAACGGGACAGGGGAGCAGATACGCAGTATTTT
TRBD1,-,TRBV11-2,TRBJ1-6,CASSFGTENNSPLHF,TGTGCCAGCAGCTTCGGGACAGAAAATAATTCACCCCTCCACTTT
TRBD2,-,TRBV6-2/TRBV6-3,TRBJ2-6,CASSGTSGFLSGANVLTF,TGTGCCAGCAGTGGGACTAGCGGGTTTCTCTCTGGGGCCAACGTCCTGACTTTC
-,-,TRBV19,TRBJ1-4,CASIWIAARDEKLFF,TGTGCCAGTATATGGATAGCGGCTAGGGATGAAAAACTGTTTTTT
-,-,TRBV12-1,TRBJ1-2,CASSFAGRKTRRNYGYTF,TGTGCCAGCAGCTTTGCGGGCCGAAAAACCCGGCGTAACTATGGCTACACCTTC
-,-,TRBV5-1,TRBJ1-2,CASSLPGAANYGYTF,TGCGCCAGCAGCTTGCCAGGGGCGGCTAACTATGGCTACACCTTC
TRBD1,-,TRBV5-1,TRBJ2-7,CASSRQGTGKNEQYF,TGCGCCAGCAGCCGTCAAGGGACAGGGAAGAACGAGCAGTACTTC
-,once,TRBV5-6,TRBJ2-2,CASNLLTMNTGELFF,TGTGCCAGCAACCTCCTTACAATGAACACCGGGGAGCTGTTTTTT
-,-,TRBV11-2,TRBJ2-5,CASRGGGAGETQYF,TGTGCCAGCAGGGGCGGAGGGGCGGGAGAGACCCAGTACTTC
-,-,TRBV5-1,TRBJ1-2,CASSAQDYGYTF,TGCGCCAGCAGCGCACAAGACTATGGCTACACCTTC